This TCR beta chain came from a study of OX40 agonist ivuxolimab in advanced cancers. Assay: immunoSEQ multiplex PCR; the TCRdb copy retains only in-frame clones and omits some. The table includes around 25,000 clones, under 80% detected once. Per germline, CDR1 MRHNA and CDR2 SNTAGT. Trimming cost V 8 bases and J 1 base; bases outside gene matches: 4. The CDR3 contains 15 residues. This chain links TRBV6-4 with TRBJ2-3, with 12 bases that match TRBD2. This TCR was sampled from an adult with an advanced solid tumor such as melanoma, head and neck, liver or kidney cancer. Source: CD4+ or CD8+ T cells sorted from blood, taken in a trial of the OX40 agonist ivuxolimab. The CDR3 spells CASARLAGGTDTQYF. In nucleotides, the CDR3 is TGTGCCAGCGCCAGACTAGCGGGGGGCACAGATACGCAGTATTTT.